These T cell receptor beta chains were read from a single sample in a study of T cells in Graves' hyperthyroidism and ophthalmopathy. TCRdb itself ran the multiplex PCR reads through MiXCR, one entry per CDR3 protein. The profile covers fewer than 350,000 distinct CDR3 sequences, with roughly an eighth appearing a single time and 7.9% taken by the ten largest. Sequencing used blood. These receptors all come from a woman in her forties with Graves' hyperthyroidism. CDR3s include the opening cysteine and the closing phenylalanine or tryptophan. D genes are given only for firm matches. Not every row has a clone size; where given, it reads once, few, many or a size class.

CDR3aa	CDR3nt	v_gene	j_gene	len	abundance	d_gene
CASSGSYNEQFF	TGTGCCAGCAGCGGTTCATACAATGAGCAGTTCTTC	TRBV7-2	TRBJ2-1	12	many	NA
CASRQSNQPQHF	TGTGCCAGTAGACAGAGCAATCAGCCCCAGCATTTT	TRBV19	TRBJ1-5	12	few	NA
CASSDRDRHQETQYF	TGTGCCAGCAGCGACAGGGACAGACACCAAGAGACCCAGTACTTC	TRBV13	TRBJ2-5	15	NA	TRBD1
CASSQWGGRNTDTQYF	TGTGCCAGCAGCCAATGGGGGGGAAGGAACACAGATACGCAGTATTTT	TRBV3-1	TRBJ2-3	16	few	TRBD2
CASSPPGGHTEAFF	TGTGCCAGCAGCCCTCCAGGGGGGCACACTGAAGCTTTCTTT	TRBV2	TRBJ1-1	14	many	TRBD1
CASSGGDSFYNEQFF	TGTGCTAGTAGTGGGGGGGACAGTTTCTACAATGAGCAGTTCTTC	TRBV12-5	TRBJ2-1	15	NA	NA
CASSPDTVYNEQFF	TGCGCCAGCAGCCCCGACACGGTCTACAATGAGCAGTTCTTC	TRBV4-1	TRBJ2-1	14	few	NA
CASGALASYNEQFF	TGCGCCAGCGGAGCGCTGGCCTCCTACAATGAGCAGTTCTTC	TRBV10-1	TRBJ2-1	14	NA	NA
CSARVAGSSYEQYF	TGCAGTGCTAGAGTGGCGGGCAGCTCCTACGAGCAGTACTTC	TRBV20-1	TRBJ2-7	14	many	NA
CASTPGGSGNLEQFF	TGTGCCAGCACCCCCGGAGGTAGCGGGAATCTTGAGCAGTTCTTC	TRBV28	TRBJ2-1	15	few	TRBD2
CASSQKGQGGYGYTF	TGCGCCAGCAGCCAGAAAGGACAGGGCGGCTATGGCTACACCTTC	TRBV4-1	TRBJ1-2	15	NA	TRBD1
CASQRGGENIQYF	TGTGCCAGTCAAAGAGGCGGCGAAAACATTCAGTACTTC	TRBV12-3/TRBV12-4	TRBJ2-4	13	few	NA
CASRNLPSGNTIYF	TGTGCCAGCAGAAACCTCCCCTCTGGAAACACCATATATTTT	TRBV2	TRBJ1-3	14	NA	NA
CASSEQTHSPSGANVLTF	TGTGCCAGCAGTGAGCAGACTCATAGCCCCTCTGGGGCCAACGTCCTGACTTTC	TRBV6-1	TRBJ2-6	18	few	NA
CASGDRGSHEQYF	TGTGCCAGTGGGGACAGGGGGAGCCACGAGCAGTACTTC	TRBV19	TRBJ2-7	13	NA	TRBD1
CASSRLGPGKETQYF	TGTGCCAGCAGCCGACTGGGCCCTGGAAAAGAGACCCAGTACTTC	TRBV7-9	TRBJ2-5	15	many	NA
CASSPREGGNTGELFF	TGTGCCAGCAGCCCTCGGGAGGGAGGGAACACCGGGGAGCTGTTTTTT	TRBV9	TRBJ2-2	16	NA	TRBD2
CSARDPVGGDTEAFF	TGCAGTGCTAGAGACCCCGTTGGGGGAGACACTGAAGCTTTCTTT	TRBV20-1	TRBJ1-1	15	many	NA
CASSLVGDEQYF	TGTGCCAGCAGCTTAGTTGGTGACGAGCAGTACTTC	TRBV13	TRBJ2-7	12	many	NA
CASRSPGTGGYGYTF	TGTGCCAGCAGATCCCCAGGGACAGGGGGCTATGGCTACACCTTC	TRBV28	TRBJ1-2	15	many	TRBD1
CASSGTGGQETQYF	TGTGCCAGTAGCGGGACAGGGGGTCAAGAGACCCAGTACTTC	TRBV19	TRBJ2-5	14	many	TRBD1
CASSPLHYGTAYNEQFF	TGTGCCAGCAGTCCGTTACATTACGGGACTGCCTACAATGAGCAGTTCTTC	TRBV12-3/TRBV12-4	TRBJ2-1	17	many	NA
CSAYSGRGFNEQFF	TGCAGTGCTTATAGCGGGAGGGGCTTCAATGAGCAGTTCTTC	TRBV20-1	TRBJ2-1	14	many	TRBD2
CASSLVSGGGSTDTQYF	TGTGCCAGCAGTTTGGTTAGCGGGGGGGGGAGCACAGATACGCAGTATTTT	TRBV28	TRBJ2-3	17	many	TRBD2
CATSAGPPVSSYNEQFF	TGTGCCACCAGTGCCGGACCCCCCGTGAGCTCCTACAATGAGCAGTTCTTC	TRBV24-1	TRBJ2-1	17	few	NA
CASSPGHSREPQHF	TGTGCCAGCAGCCCGGGACACTCAAGGGAGCCCCAGCATTTT	TRBV7-9	TRBJ1-5	14	many	NA
CASSDRTGGNQPQHF	TGTGCCAGCAGTGATCGGACAGGGGGCAATCAGCCCCAGCATTTT	TRBV2	TRBJ1-5	15	many	TRBD1
CASSLAGREEQYF	TGTGCCAGCAGCTTGGCAGGAAGGGAAGAGCAGTACTTC	TRBV5-4	TRBJ2-7	13	NA	NA
CSARASGRGWGEQFF	TGCAGTGCTAGAGCTAGCGGGAGGGGCTGGGGTGAGCAGTTCTTC	TRBV20-1	TRBJ2-1	15	many	TRBD2
CASSTRNTGELFF	TGTGCCAGCAGTACCCGTAACACCGGGGAGCTGTTTTTT	TRBV2	TRBJ2-2	13	many	NA
CAIVGTGNTIYF	TGTGCCATCGTGGGGACTGGAAACACCATATATTTT	TRBV10-3	TRBJ1-3	12	NA	NA
CSVALADQETQYF	TGCAGCGTTGCTCTAGCGGACCAAGAGACCCAGTACTTC	TRBV29-1	TRBJ2-5	13	few	TRBD2
CASSVEGANTEAFF	TGTGCCAGCAGTGTTGAGGGCGCGAACACTGAAGCTTTCTTT	TRBV2	TRBJ1-1	14	many	NA
CSAALLTSGRSNTGELFF	TGCAGTGCTGCCTTATTGACTAGCGGGAGGTCGAACACCGGGGAGCTGTTTTTT	TRBV20-1	TRBJ2-2	18	many	TRBD2
CASSLAPSGVSNTEAFF	TGCGCCAGCAGCTTGGCCCCGTCCGGGGTTTCGAACACTGAAGCTTTCTTT	TRBV5-1	TRBJ1-1	17	NA	NA
CASSFSRDRVRERYF	TGTGCCAGCAGCTTTAGCCGGGACAGGGTAAGAGAGCGGTACTTC	TRBV7-8	TRBJ2-5	15	NA	TRBD1